These 15 T cell receptor beta chains were sequenced from one sample in a study of neurological immune-mediated disorders. MiXCR, applied by TCRdb to the 5' RACE reads, yields one record per CDR3 protein. The data contain 100,000 or so distinct CDR3 sequences, approximately 3.3% of them singletons. Sequenced sample: PBMCs. The receptors originated from a woman aged 18-29 years with multiple sclerosis.

Concerning this clonotype: An end of the junction differs from the germline gene, which may be a read error. This chain uses TRBV6-2 or TRBV6-3 with TRBJ2-7, with TRBD2 matching over 10 bases. This CDR3 comprises 11 residues. Germline values: CDR1 MNHEY, CDR2 SVGEGT. CDR3 DNA sequence: TGTGCCAGCAGTCTTACCGGGACTAGCGTCTTC. The encoded protein is CASSLTGTSVF.

This clonotype was seen many times. The chain couples TRBV20-1 to TRBJ2-1, with 10 bases that match TRBD2. Germline V lookup: CDR1 DFQATT, CDR2 SNEGSKA (reference sequence). The CDR3 covers 15 residues. The J segment lost 4 bases and the V segment lost 4 bases, leaving 7 bases of the junction unmatched. The CDR3 coding sequence is TGCAGTGCTAACCGGGGACTAGCGAGATACAATGAGCAGTTCTTC. Translated: CSANRGLARYNEQFF.

The chain recombines TRBV6-1 with TRBJ2-7; no definite D call. Trimming left V 0 bases short and J 2 bases short, with 8 bases between. The germline CDR1 and CDR2 sequences are MNHNS and SASEGT. CDR3 size: 14 residues. CDR3 loop: CASSEAGRAYEQYF. The CDR3 nucleotides read TGTGCCAGCAGTGAAGCGGGCAGAGCCTACGAGCAGTACTTC.

This clonotype showed up many times. V usage is TRBV7-9 and J usage is TRBJ1-6; D gene uncertain. Germline CDR1 reads SEHNR; CDR2 reads FQNEAQ (reference sequence). V was trimmed by 5 bases and J by 11 bases, leaving 19 bases between them. The CDR3 length is 15 residues. CDR3 amino acids: CASSLAGPLGTPLHF. CDR3 DNA: TGTGCCAGCAGCCTGGCCGGCCCCCTGGGGACACCCCTCCACTTT.

Ten or more counts support this clonotype. The V call is TRBV29-1, the J call TRBJ1-2; D ambiguous. The V end lost 2 bases, the J end lost 4 bases, and 11 bases lay between the germline ends. This CDR3 spans 13 amino acids. CDR1 and CDR2 (germline): SQVTM, ANQGSEA. CDR3 in amino acids: CSVELDSGYGYTF. The DNA for the CDR3 is TGCAGCGTTGAACTCGATTCGGGCTATGGCTACACCTTC.

This clonotype was observed many times. This chain joins TRBV5-1 and TRBJ2-7; D could derive from TRBD1 or TRBD2 (5 bases each). V lost 0 bases to trimming and J lost 2 bases, with 12 bases between them. Germline V CDR1 and CDR2: SGHRS, YFSETQ. The CDR3 has 15 residues. The CDR3 is CASSLGGTTTYEQYF. The CDR3 coding sequence is TGCGCCAGCAGCTTGGGGGGGACCACTACCTACGAGCAGTACTTC.

This clonotype was counted at least ten times. The V and J genes are TRBV30 and TRBJ2-1, with TRBD1 as a possible D gene (6 bases). In germline, CDR1 is GTSNPN, CDR2 SVGIG (reference sequence). Trimming took 5 bases from V and 7 from J, leaving 21 bases between them. This CDR3 is 15 amino acids long. The CDR3 nucleotides read TGTGCCTGGTATGAACCGGGACAAGCTAGGAATGAGCAGTTCTTC. Residues: CAWYEPGQARNEQFF.

This clonotype was counted ten times or more. CDR3 DNA sequence: TGTGCCAGCAGCTTGCCCAGAAAACCCTACAATGAGCAGTTCTTC. This encodes CASSLPRKPYNEQFF. The rearrangement uses TRBV5-5 and TRBJ2-1, with D hard to call. The V gene's germline CDR1 is SGHKS and CDR2 YYEKEE (reference sequence). Trimming removed 1 base from V and 2 bases from J, with 10 bases in between. The CDR3 length is 15 residues. The full variable domain, in which reference TRBV5-5 and TRBJ2-1 provide the parts outside the CDR3, is DAGVTQSPTHLIKTRGQQVTLRCSPISGHKSVSWYQQVLGQGPQFIFQYYEKEERGRGNFPDRFSARQFPNYSSELNVNALLLGDSALYLCASSLPRKPYNEQFFGPGTRLTVL.

This clonotype occurred a few times. The V and J genes are TRBV20-1 and TRBJ1-1; D uncertain. Germline CDR1 DFQATT, CDR2 SNEGSKA (reference sequence). Trimming cost V 0 bases and J 6 bases, with 17 bases left between them. The CDR3 totals 15 residues. This CDR3 is CSARDTSNNMAEAFF. CDR3 nucleotide sequence: TGCAGTGCTAGAGATACGAGCAATAATATGGCTGAAGCTTTCTTT.

Many counts were recorded for this clonotype. The chain recombines TRBV12-3 or TRBV12-4 with TRBJ2-7; perhaps TRBD1 as D (5 bases). The CDR3 covers 14 residues. V was clipped by 2 bases and J by 3 bases, with 11 bases between them. The CDR3 spells CASSLQGLLYEQYF. The CDR3 bases are TGTGCCAGCAGTTTACAGGGCTTACTCTACGAGCAGTACTTC.

This clonotype has at least ten counts. The rearrangement joins TRBV7-9 to TRBJ2-1; D remains ambiguous. There are 16 residues in the CDR3. The germline V and J ends were trimmed by 4 bases and 6 bases, with 19 bases remaining between them. Looked up from germline, CDR1 is SEHNR and CDR2 is FQNEAQ (reference sequence). This CDR3 reads CASSSEWAELPNEQFF. DNA for the CDR3: TGTGCCAGCAGCTCCGAGTGGGCGGAGCTGCCCAATGAGCAGTTCTTC.

The sample holds many counts of this clonotype. The chain employs TRBV6-5 and TRBJ1-1, with a tentative D call TRBD1 (5 bases). Germline-derived CDR1 and CDR2 are MNHEY and SVGAGI. This CDR3 comprises 16 residues. Trimming left V 4 bases short and J 5 bases short, with 20 bases between. CDR3 residues: CASSSLWDDSGTEAFF. In DNA, the CDR3 is TGTGCCAGCAGTTCCCTGTGGGACGACAGCGGGACTGAAGCTTTCTTT.

This clonotype was counted at least ten times. The chain uses TRBV25-1 and TRBJ2-2; maybe TRBD1 (5 bases). CDR1 MGHDK and CDR2 SYGVNS come from the germline V gene. The V end lost 4 bases, the J end lost 5 bases, and 20 bases lay between the germline ends. The CDR3 totals 17 residues. CDR3 DNA sequence: TGTGCCAGCAGTGCCACGGCCCAGGGTGATGGGACCGGGGAGCTGTTTTTT. Translation: CASSATAQGDGTGELFF.

The table lists this clonotype with many counts. CDR3 coding DNA: TGCGCCAGCAGCATGGGACAGGAGAGGGGGCTCTACTATAATTCACCCCTCCACTTT. Protein sequence: CASSMGQERGLYYNSPLHF. This sequence joins TRBV5-1 and TRBJ1-6; 8 nucleotides align to TRBD1. The CDR3 loop spans 19 amino acids. The germline V gene encodes CDR1 SGHRS and CDR2 YFSETQ. With V trimmed by 4 bases and J by 3 bases, 15 bases remained unmatched.

This clonotype was seen many times. The chain carries TRBV20-1 and TRBJ2-5; D perhaps matches TRBD2 (6 bases). The CDR3 contains 16 residues. With 4 bases removed from V and 4 bases from J, the gap between germline ends came to 22 bases. Germline loops: CDR1 DFQATT, CDR2 SNEGSKA (reference sequence). The CDR3 DNA reads as TGCAGTGCTAATACCCCGGGACTGGGACCCCGAGAGACCCAGTACTTC. Protein: CSANTPGLGPRETQYF.